These T cell receptor beta chains were read from a single sample in a study of CD8 T cells in Susac syndrome. In TCRdb, the immunoSEQ multiplex PCR reads were re-called with MiXCR into one record per CDR3 protein. The sample lists under 80,000 distinct CDR3 sequences, 93% seen once, with over 0.5% in the top ten. Specimen: CD4+ T cells from PBMCs. The receptors stem from a human donor with Susac syndrome. CDR3s include the opening cysteine and the closing phenylalanine or tryptophan. Fields, in order: D gene, CDR3 length, clone size, V gene, J gene, CDR3 DNA, CDR3 protein. The D gene is left open where the match is weak. Size tells how often a clone was seen (once, few, many) or the class of an expanded clone, and some rows leave it out.

D: .; length: 16; size: .; V: TRBV5-5; J: TRBJ2-1; DNA: TGTGCCAGCAGCTCGGGGTCCGGGGACTCCTACAATGAGCAGTTCTTC; CDR3: CASSSGSGDSYNEQFF
D: TRBD2; length: 15; size: .; V: TRBV15; J: TRBJ2-7; DNA: TGTGCCACCAGCAGAGGGACTAGCGGGAGCTACGAGCAGTACTTC; CDR3: CATSRGTSGSYEQYF
D: TRBD2; length: 17; size: once; V: TRBV6-2/TRBV6-3; J: TRBJ2-3; DNA: TGTGCCAGCAGTACGTCATATGAGGGAGGGCCGGTAGATACGCAGTATTTT; CDR3: CASSTSYEGGPVDTQYF
D: TRBD2; length: 15; size: .; V: TRBV20-1; J: TRBJ2-1; DNA: TGCAGTGCCCCTCGAGGACTAGGGTCGGGCAATGAGCAGTTCTTC; CDR3: CSAPRGLGSGNEQFF
D: .; length: 15; size: .; V: TRBV6-1; J: TRBJ2-1; DNA: TGTGCCAGCAGTGAAAGGGGGGAAGGTTTATATGAGCAGTTCTTC; CDR3: CASSERGEGLYEQFF
D: .; length: 15; size: .; V: TRBV11-3; J: TRBJ1-1; DNA: TGTGCCAGCAGCCAAGGAGGGACGGTGAATACTGAAGCTTTCTTT; CDR3: CASSQGGTVNTEAFF
D: .; length: 12; size: .; V: TRBV3-1; J: TRBJ1-3; DNA: TGTGCCAGCAGCCAGACCGGAAACACCATATATTTT; CDR3: CASSQTGNTIYF
D: .; length: 13; size: .; V: TRBV10-3; J: TRBJ1-1; DNA: TGTGCCATCAGTGAGTCAACGGGGACTGAAGCTTTCTTT; CDR3: CAISESTGTEAFF
D: .; length: 13; size: .; V: TRBV5-1; J: TRBJ1-2; DNA: TGCGCCAGCAGCTTTGACAGAAACTATGGCTACACCTTC; CDR3: CASSFDRNYGYTF
D: .; length: 15; size: .; V: TRBV6-6; J: TRBJ1-6; DNA: TGTGCCAGCAGCCCAGCCGGGGGGCGGAATTCACCCCTCCACTTT; CDR3: CASSPAGGRNSPLHF
D: .; length: 15; size: once; V: TRBV5-4; J: TRBJ2-1; DNA: TGTGCCAGCAGCTTGGGCCACCAAGGCCCCAATGAGCAGTTCTTC; CDR3: CASSLGHQGPNEQFF
D: .; length: 11; size: .; V: TRBV29-1; J: TRBJ2-1; DNA: TGCACCTGGGTCAACAACAATGAGCAGTTCTTC; CDR3: CTWVNNNEQFF
D: .; length: 12; size: once; V: TRBV20-1; J: TRBJ1-1; DNA: TGCAGTGCTAGAGAGCGGGACACTGAAGCTTTCTTT; CDR3: CSARERDTEAFF
D: .; length: 14; size: .; V: TRBV7-2; J: TRBJ2-1; DNA: TGTGCCAGCAGCCAAAACCAGGTGGTGGAGAGGCAGTTCTTC; CDR3: CASSQNQVVERQFF
D: TRBD2; length: 15; size: .; V: TRBV12-3/TRBV12-4; J: TRBJ2-3; DNA: TGTGCCAGCAGTTTATGGGGGGGGAGCACAGATACGCAGTATTTT; CDR3: CASSLWGGSTDTQYF
D: TRBD2; length: 15; size: .; V: TRBV20-1; J: TRBJ2-1; DNA: TGCAGTGCTGATAGAGCGGGGGGGTTTTTGGATGAGCAGTTCTTC; CDR3: CSADRAGGFLDEQFF
D: .; length: 13; size: .; V: TRBV29-1; J: TRBJ1-3; DNA: TGCAGCGTTGGCAGGGGCTCTGGAAACACCATATATTTT; CDR3: CSVGRGSGNTIYF
D: .; length: 12; size: .; V: TRBV30; J: TRBJ1-2; DNA: TGTGCCTCAAGCCCGGGTGACTATGGCTACACCTTC; CDR3: CASSPGDYGYTF
D: .; length: 16; size: .; V: TRBV7-9; J: TRBJ2-3; DNA: TGTGCCAGCAGGGACCTCCTTTGGGGAAAGACAGATACGCAGTATTTT; CDR3: CASRDLLWGKTDTQYF
D: TRBD2; length: 13; size: .; V: TRBV29-1; J: TRBJ2-7; DNA: TGCAGCGTTGAACGCGGGGGAAACTACGAGCAGTACTTC; CDR3: CSVERGGNYEQYF
D: TRBD1; length: 18; size: once; V: TRBV11-1; J: TRBJ1-1; DNA: TGTGCCAGCAGCTCCCCATTAGGCAGGGGGTATGTGGGCACTGAAGCTTTCTTT; CDR3: CASSSPLGRGYVGTEAFF
D: .; length: 11; size: once; V: TRBV29-1; J: TRBJ2-3; DNA: TGCAGCGCCCCTGGAGGAGATACGCAGTATTTT; CDR3: CSAPGGDTQYF
D: .; length: 15; size: .; V: TRBV5-1; J: TRBJ2-1; DNA: TGCGCCAGCAGCTTGCTCTCACGGCCGGGGAGGGAGCAGTTCTTC; CDR3: CASSLLSRPGREQFF
D: .; length: 19; size: .; V: TRBV7-9; J: TRBJ2-1; DNA: TGTGCCAGCAGCCCTTCCCCCACCGCGCGGGGGCTCTCCTACAATGAGCAGTTCTTC; CDR3: CASSPSPTARGLSYNEQFF
D: .; length: 14; size: .; V: TRBV18; J: TRBJ1-2; DNA: TGTGCCAGCTCACCCCCGGGGAGTAACTATGGCTACACCTTC; CDR3: CASSPPGSNYGYTF
D: .; length: 16; size: .; V: TRBV4-2; J: TRBJ2-3; DNA: TGTGCCAGCAGCCCGAACCGCGGGGTAATGGCAGATACGCAGTATTTT; CDR3: CASSPNRGVMADTQYF
D: TRBD1; length: 15; size: .; V: TRBV5-1; J: TRBJ2-3; DNA: TGCGCCAGCCTACTTGGGACAGGGTCCGCAGATACGCAGTATTTT; CDR3: CASLLGTGSADTQYF
D: TRBD2; length: 15; size: .; V: TRBV7-9; J: TRBJ2-7; DNA: TGTGCCAGCAGCTTAAGGGGACTAGCCTCCTACGAGCAGTACTTC; CDR3: CASSLRGLASYEQYF
D: .; length: 14; size: .; V: TRBV6-2/TRBV6-3; J: TRBJ2-3; DNA: TGTGCCAGCAGTTACTTCCGGGGAACAGATACGCAGTATTTT; CDR3: CASSYFRGTDTQYF